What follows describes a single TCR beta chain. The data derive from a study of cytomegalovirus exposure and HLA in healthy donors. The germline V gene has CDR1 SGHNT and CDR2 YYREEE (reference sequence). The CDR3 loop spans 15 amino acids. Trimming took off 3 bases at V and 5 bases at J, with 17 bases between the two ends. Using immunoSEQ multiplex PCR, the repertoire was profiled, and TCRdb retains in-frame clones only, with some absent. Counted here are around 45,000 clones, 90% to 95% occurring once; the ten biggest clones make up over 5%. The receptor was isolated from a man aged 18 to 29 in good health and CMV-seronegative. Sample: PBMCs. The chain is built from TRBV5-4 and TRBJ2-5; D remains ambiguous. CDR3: CASSSNWAIVETQYF. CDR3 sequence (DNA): TGTGCCAGCAGCTCAAATTGGGCCATCGTGGAGACCCAGTACTTC.